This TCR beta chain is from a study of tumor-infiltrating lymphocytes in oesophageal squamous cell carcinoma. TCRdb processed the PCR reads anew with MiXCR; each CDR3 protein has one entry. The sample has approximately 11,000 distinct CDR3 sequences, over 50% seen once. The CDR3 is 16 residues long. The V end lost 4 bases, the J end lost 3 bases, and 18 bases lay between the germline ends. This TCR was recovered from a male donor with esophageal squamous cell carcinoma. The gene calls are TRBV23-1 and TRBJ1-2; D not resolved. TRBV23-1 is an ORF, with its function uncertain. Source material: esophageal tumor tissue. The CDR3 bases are TGCGCCAGCAGTCGCCGGGCCAAAAACCCTTACTATGGCTACACCTTC. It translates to CASSRRAKNPYYGYTF.